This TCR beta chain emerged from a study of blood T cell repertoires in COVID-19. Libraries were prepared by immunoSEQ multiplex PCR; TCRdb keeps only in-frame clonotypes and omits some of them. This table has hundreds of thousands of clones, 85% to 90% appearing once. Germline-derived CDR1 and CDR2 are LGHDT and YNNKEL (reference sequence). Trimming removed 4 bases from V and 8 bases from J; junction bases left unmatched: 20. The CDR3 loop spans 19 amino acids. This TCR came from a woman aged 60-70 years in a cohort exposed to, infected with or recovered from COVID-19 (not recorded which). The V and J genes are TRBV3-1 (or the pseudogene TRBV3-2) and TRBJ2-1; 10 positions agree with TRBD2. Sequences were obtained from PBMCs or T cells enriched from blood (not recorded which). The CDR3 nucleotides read TGTGCCAGCAGCCTCCTGCGAGGAGCGGGGGGGACCGCGATGGATGAGCAGTTCTTC. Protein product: CASSLLRGAGGTAMDEQFF.